The T cell receptor (beta chain) under discussion was sequenced for a study of response to subunit inactivated influenza vaccine. About this clonotype: The antigen remains undetermined.

Study-wide points: It was suggested by the authors that few new T cells are recruited by each seasonal influenza vaccination.

TCRdb ran MiXCR on the RT-PCR reads and lists one entry per CDR3 protein. Altogether some 600,000 distinct CDR3 sequences are present, less than 15% being singletons, with the ten largest covering less than 8.5%. Sample: PBMCs from blood, taken approximately 15 days before vaccination. The TCR comes from a man aged 45-65 years who received an inactivated influenza vaccine.

DNA of the CDR3: TGTGCCAGCAGGTTGACGTTGAACACTGAAGCTTTCTTT. This gives the protein CASRLTLNTEAFF. V is TRBV7-9 and J is TRBJ1-1; D gene uncertain. Germline values: CDR1 SEHNR, CDR2 FQNEAQ (reference sequence). Trimming removed 6 bases from V and 0 bases from J, with 8 bases in between. The CDR3 is 13 residues long.